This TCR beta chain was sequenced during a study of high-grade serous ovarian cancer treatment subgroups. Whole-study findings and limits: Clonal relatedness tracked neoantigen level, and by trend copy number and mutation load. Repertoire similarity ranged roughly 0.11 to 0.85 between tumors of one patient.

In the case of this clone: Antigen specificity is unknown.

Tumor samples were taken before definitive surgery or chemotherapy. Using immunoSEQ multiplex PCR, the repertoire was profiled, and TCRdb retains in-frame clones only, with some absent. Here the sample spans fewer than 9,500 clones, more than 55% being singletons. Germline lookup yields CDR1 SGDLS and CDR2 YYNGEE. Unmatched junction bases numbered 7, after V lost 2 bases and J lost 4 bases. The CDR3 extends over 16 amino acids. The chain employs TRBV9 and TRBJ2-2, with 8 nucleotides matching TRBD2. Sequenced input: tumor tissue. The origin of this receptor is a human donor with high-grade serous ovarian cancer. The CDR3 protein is CASSVASGSITGELFF. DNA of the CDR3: TGTGCCAGCAGCGTCGCAAGCGGGAGTATCACCGGGGAGCTGTTTTTT.